This TCR beta chain derives from a study of blood T cell repertoires in COVID-19. Study-level information: The United States, Italy and Spain were the sources of the acute and convalescent COVID-19 samples.

Authors' analysis steps: Counts of nucleated cells, estimated from reference gene primer amplification, were obtained. The method was immunoSEQ multiplex PCR; TCRdb's version includes in-frame clones alone and lacks a portion of them. Clone size and V and J calls were adopted from that table, with D and trimming inferred from the DNA. Counted here are tens of thousands of clones, around three quarters occurring once; the ten biggest clones make up approximately 26%. The trim removed 4 bases at V and 4 bases at J, leaving 6 bases unmatched. Germline V gene data show CDR1 as SGHTA and CDR2 as FQGNSA. The CDR3 is 16 amino acids.

This sequence joins TRBV7-2 and TRBJ1-3; TRBD1 matches 11 bases. The receptor was isolated from a man aged 55 to 69 with active or convalescent COVID-19. The sequencing input was peripheral blood. The CDR3 DNA sequence: TGTGCCAGCAGCTCCAGGACAGGGGGCATCGGAAACACCATATATTTT. Encoded protein: CASSSRTGGIGNTIYF.